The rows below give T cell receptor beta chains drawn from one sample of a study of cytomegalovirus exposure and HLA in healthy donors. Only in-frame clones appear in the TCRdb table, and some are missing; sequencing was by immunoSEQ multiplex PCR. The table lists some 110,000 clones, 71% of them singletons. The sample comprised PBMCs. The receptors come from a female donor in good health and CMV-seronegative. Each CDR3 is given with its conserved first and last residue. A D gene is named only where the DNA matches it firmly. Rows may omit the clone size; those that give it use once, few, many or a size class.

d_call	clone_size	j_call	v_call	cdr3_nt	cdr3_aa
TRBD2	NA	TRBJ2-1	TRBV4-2	TGTGCCAGCAGCCAAGTTGGACTAGCGGCAGACAATGAGCAGTTCTTC	CASSQVGLAADNEQFF
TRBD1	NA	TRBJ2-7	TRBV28	TGTGCCAGCAACAAACTCCGACAGGGCTACGAGCAGTACTTC	CASNKLRQGYEQYF
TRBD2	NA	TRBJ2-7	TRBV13	TGTGCCAGCAGCTTAGGGCTAGCGGTTATCTACGAGCAGTACTTC	CASSLGLAVIYEQYF
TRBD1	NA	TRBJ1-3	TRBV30	TGTGCCTGGCATAGGGACAGAATAACTGGAAACACCATATATTTT	CAWHRDRITGNTIYF
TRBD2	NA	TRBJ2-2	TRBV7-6	TGTGCCAGCAGCTTAAGAATCTCTGAGACTAGCGGGAGAAGGGGCACCGGGGAGCTGTTTTTT	CASSLRISETSGRRGTGELFF
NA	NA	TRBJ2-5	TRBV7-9	TGTGCCAGCAGCTTAGGGCTCGCCCAGTACTTC	CASSLGLAQYF
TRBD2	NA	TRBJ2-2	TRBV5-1	TGCGCCAGCAGCCCATTAGCGGGAAAGAACACCGGGGAGCTGTTTTTT	CASSPLAGKNTGELFF
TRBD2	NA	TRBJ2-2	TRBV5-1	TGCGCCAGCAGCTTCCTAGCGGGAGGTGGGGAGCTGTTTTTT	CASSFLAGGGELFF
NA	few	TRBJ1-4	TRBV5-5	TGTGCCAGCAGCTTCAGGGGAACTAATGAAAAACTGTTTTTT	CASSFRGTNEKLFF
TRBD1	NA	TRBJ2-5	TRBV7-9	TGTGCCAGCAGCGACCGGGACAGGGGAATTGAAGAGACCCAGTACTTC	CASSDRDRGIEETQYF
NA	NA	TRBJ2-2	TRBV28	TGTGCCACACCCCCTTCGACGGGAAACACCGGGGAGCTGTTTTTT	CATPPSTGNTGELFF
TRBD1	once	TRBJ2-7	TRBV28	TGTGCCAGCACAATTCCGGGACAGGGGTTCCACGAGCAGTACTTC	CASTIPGQGFHEQYF
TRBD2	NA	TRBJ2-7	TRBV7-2	TGTGCCAGCAGCTTGTTAGCGGGAGCTGGCTACGAGCAGTACTTC	CASSLLAGAGYEQYF
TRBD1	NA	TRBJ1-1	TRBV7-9	TGTGCCAGCAGTTCTGGACAGGGGAACACTGAAGCTTTCTTT	CASSSGQGNTEAFF
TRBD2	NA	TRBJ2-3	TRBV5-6	TGTGCCAGCAGCTTGCCCACCTTTATAGCGGGAGGGTACACAGATACGCAGTATTTT	CASSLPTFIAGGYTDTQYF
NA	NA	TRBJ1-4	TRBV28	TGTGCCAGCAGTACCCGTTGGGGAGGCGATAATGAAAAACTGTTTTTT	CASSTRWGGDNEKLFF
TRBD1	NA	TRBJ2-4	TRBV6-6	TGTGCCAGCAGCGACAGGGGGTCCATTCAGTACTTC	CASSDRGSIQYF
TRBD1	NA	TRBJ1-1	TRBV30	TGTGCCTGGAGTGCGGACAGGGCCCACACTGAAGCTTTCTTT	CAWSADRAHTEAFF
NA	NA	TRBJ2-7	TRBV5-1	TGCGCCAGCAGCTTGTACGAGAATCCCTACGAGCAGTACTTC	CASSLYENPYEQYF
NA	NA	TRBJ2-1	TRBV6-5	TGTGCCAGCAGGGTGGGACTCAACAATGAGCAGTTCTTC	CASRVGLNNEQFF
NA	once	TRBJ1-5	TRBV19	TGTGCCAGTAGTATAGCCGGGGGAAGTCAGCCCCAGCATTTT	CASSIAGGSQPQHF
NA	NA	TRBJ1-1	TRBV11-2	TGTGCCAGCAGCTTAGAGCGGCAGGGCACTGAAGCTTTCTTT	CASSLERQGTEAFF
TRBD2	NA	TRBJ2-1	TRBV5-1	TGCGCCAGCAGCCCACTAGCGGGTTCGAGTGAGCAGTTCTTC	CASSPLAGSSEQFF
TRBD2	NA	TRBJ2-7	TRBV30	TGTGCCTGGAGTGATGTTAGCGGGAGTCTTTTCGGCCACGAGCAGTACTTC	CAWSDVSGSLFGHEQYF
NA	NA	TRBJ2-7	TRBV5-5	TGTGCCAGCAGCTTGGGAGGCCGCGGCCTCTACGAGCAGTACTTC	CASSLGGRGLYEQYF
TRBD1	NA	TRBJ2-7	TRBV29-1	TGCAGCGTACAGGACAGGTCCCTAGGTTACGAGCAGTACTTC	CSVQDRSLGYEQYF
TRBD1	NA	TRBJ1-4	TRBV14	TGTGCCAGCAGCCAAGATCGGCCAGGGGGCATCGAAAAACTGTTTTTT	CASSQDRPGGIEKLFF
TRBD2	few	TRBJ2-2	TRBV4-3	TGCGCCAGCAGCCGCCGGACTAGCGGGAGCATCTCCGGGGAGCTGTTTTTT	CASSRRTSGSISGELFF
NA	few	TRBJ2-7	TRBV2	TGTGCCAGCAGTGAGCCAGGGTTTTCGTCCTACGAGCAGTACTTC	CASSEPGFSSYEQYF
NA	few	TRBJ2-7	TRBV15	TGTGCCACCAGCAGTCAGTACGGGGTTTCGGAAGAGCAGTACTTC	CATSSQYGVSEEQYF
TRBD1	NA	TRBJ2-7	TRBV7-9	TGTGCCAGCAGCCTGGGGACAGGGTCCTACGAGCAGTACTTC	CASSLGTGSYEQYF
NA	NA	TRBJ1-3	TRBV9	TGTGCCAGCAGCGTTGCGACAGGTTTCTCTGGAAACACCATATATTTT	CASSVATGFSGNTIYF
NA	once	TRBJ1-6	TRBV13	TGTGCCAGCATCGAAAAGGGGTTATATAATTCACCCCTCCACTTT	CASIEKGLYNSPLHF
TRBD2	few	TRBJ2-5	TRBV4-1	TGCGCCAGCAGCCAGGGGGGGTGGCAAGAGACCCAGTACTTC	CASSQGGWQETQYF
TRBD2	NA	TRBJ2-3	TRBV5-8	TGTGCCAGCAGCCTGGGACTAGTGGGGGATACGCAGTATTTT	CASSLGLVGDTQYF
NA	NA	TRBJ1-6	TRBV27	TGTGCCAGCAGACTAAAGCCCCGGGGAAATAATTCACCCCTCCACTTT	CASRLKPRGNNSPLHF
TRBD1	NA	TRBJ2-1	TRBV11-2	TGTGCCAGCAGCTTAGTCGGGACAGGGTTTCTCAATGAGCAGTTCTTC	CASSLVGTGFLNEQFF
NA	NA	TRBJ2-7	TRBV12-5	TGTGCTAGTGGTTTGGGGGGGGGACACCAGTCTTTC	CASGLGGGHQSF
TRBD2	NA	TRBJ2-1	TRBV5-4	TGTGCCAGCAGCACCTCGGGACTGGGGGGGGGCTCCTACAATGAGCAGTTCTTC	CASSTSGLGGGSYNEQFF
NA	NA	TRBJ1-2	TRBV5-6	TGTGCCAGCAGCTCGGTAGCTAACTATGGCTACACCTTC	CASSSVANYGYTF
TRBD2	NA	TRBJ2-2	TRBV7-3	TGTGCCAGCAGCTTAGCGAGTAGGGTAGCGGGAATGAACACCGGGGAGCTGTTTTTT	CASSLASRVAGMNTGELFF
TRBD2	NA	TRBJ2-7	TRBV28	TGTGCCAGCGTCCCGGGGGGGTTTGACTACGAGCAGTACTTC	CASVPGGFDYEQYF
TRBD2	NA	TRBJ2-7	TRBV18	TGTGCCAGCTCACCGAAGGGGACTATCGTCTACGAGCAGTACTTC	CASSPKGTIVYEQYF
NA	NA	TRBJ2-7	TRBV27	TGTGCCAGCAGTCCCGGGTCACCACGGCAGTACTTC	CASSPGSPRQYF
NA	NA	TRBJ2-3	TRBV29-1	TGCAGCGTTACCACAAGCACAGATACGCAGTATTTT	CSVTTSTDTQYF
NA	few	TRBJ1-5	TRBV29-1	TGCAGCGTGGGGGGTAGCAATCAGCCCCAGCATTTT	CSVGGSNQPQHF
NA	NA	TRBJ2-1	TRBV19	TGTGCCAGTAGAAAGGACACTTACTCCTACAATGAGCAGTTCTTC	CASRKDTYSYNEQFF
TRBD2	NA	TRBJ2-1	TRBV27	TGTGCCAGCAGACAGCGGGAGGGCCTTTTGAATGAGCAGTTCTTC	CASRQREGLLNEQFF
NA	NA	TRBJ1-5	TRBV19	TGTGCCAGTAGAGCTGGGGGGGCGAGCAATCAGCCCCAGCATTTT	CASRAGGASNQPQHF
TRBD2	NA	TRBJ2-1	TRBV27	TGTGCCAGCCTGGGACTAGCGGGAATGAATGAGCAGTTCTTC	CASLGLAGMNEQFF
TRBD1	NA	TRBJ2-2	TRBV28	TGTGCCAGCAGTCCCCTCACCCGACAGGGGATCGGCACCGGGGAGCTGTTTTTT	CASSPLTRQGIGTGELFF